This T cell receptor (beta chain) came from a study of cytomegalovirus exposure and HLA in healthy donors. The PCR employed 60 Vbeta primers together with 13 Jbeta primers. The data were produced by immunoSEQ multiplex PCR, yet TCRdb's version contains in-frame clones alone and is incomplete. The sample consists of 120,000 to 150,000 clones, about 72% of them appearing once. For this clone: Its antigen is still unknown.

The CDR3 extends over 16 amino acids. V was shortened by 0 bases and J by 8 bases, with 22 bases between the two germline ends. Germline loops: CDR1 SQVTM, CDR2 ANQGSEA. Overall study results and limits: V- and J-gene trimming of TCR beta was linked (in a later analysis) to a missense DCLRE1C variant. The authors reported that TCR beta sequences could predict HLA-A and HLA-B alleles. These predictions were accurate for most subjects in the first cohort. Per a prior analysis, the majority of TCR beta V segments were productive roughly 87% or roughly 30% of the time.

Sequenced input: PBMCs. The J gene is TRBJ1-2, the V gene TRBV29-1; no reliable D call. The TCR was taken from a man aged 40-49 years in good health and CMV-seronegative. The CDR3, as DNA: TGCAGCGTTGAAGAAGCCCCGCCCGGCCAGCGGCGGGGCTACACCTTC. Amino acid sequence: CSVEEAPPGQRRGYTF.